Listed below are T cell receptor beta chains from one sample, sequenced in a study of blood T cells in healthy people across ages. TCRdb independently ran MiXCR on the 5' RACE reads; one entry per CDR3 protein. The table lists about 1.5 million distinct CDR3 sequences, approximately 43% of them singletons. The sequencing sample was made of blood. These receptors were taken from a woman in her late teens or twenties in good health. Each CDR3 is given with its conserved first and last residue. The D gene is left open where the match is weak. Clone size is not always given. Where it is, it says once, few, many or a class for expanded clones.

j_gene | len | d_gene | abundance | v_gene | CDR3nt | CDR3aa
TRBJ2-2 | 16 | NA | few | TRBV28 | TGTGCCAGCAGTTTTTTTGGGACATCCGGAACCGGGGAGCTGTTTTTT | CASSFFGTSGTGELFF
TRBJ2-5 | 14 | NA | NA | TRBV9 | TGTGCCAGCAGCGTAGTAGGCACACAAGAGACCCAGTACTTC | CASSVVGTQETQYF
TRBJ2-5 | 14 | NA | NA | TRBV11-1 | TGTGCCAGCAGCTTAGGGGGCAGGGTAGAGACCCAGTACTTC | CASSLGGRVETQYF
TRBJ2-2 | 12 | NA | NA | TRBV12-3/TRBV12-4 | TGTGCCAGCAGCCCCCGCGCCGGGGAGCTGTTTTTT | CASSPRAGELFF
TRBJ2-3 | 15 | TRBD2 | many | TRBV29-1 | TGCAGCGTGTGGACTAGCGGAGACCTCACAGATACGCAGTATTTT | CSVWTSGDLTDTQYF
TRBJ1-5 | 14 | NA | NA | TRBV27 | TGTGCCAGCAGTGTTCTGGGGCACAATCAGCCCCAGCATTTT | CASSVLGHNQPQHF
TRBJ2-6 | 16 | NA | few | TRBV4-3 | TGCGCCAGCAGCCAAAGCTTAGCCTCGGGGGCCAACGTCCTGACTTTC | CASSQSLASGANVLTF
TRBJ2-1 | 16 | TRBD2 | NA | TRBV24-1 | TGTGCCACCAGTGATTCACTAGCGGGAGTGGGGAATGAGCAGTTCTTC | CATSDSLAGVGNEQFF
TRBJ2-3 | 14 | NA | NA | TRBV3-1 | TGTGCCAGCAGCCACCTCGCGGGGCCCGATACGCAGTATTTT | CASSHLAGPDTQYF
TRBJ1-1 | 15 | NA | NA | TRBV4-1 | TGCGCCAGCAGCCGAGTTTATTCCGGGGGCACTGAAGCTTTCTTT | CASSRVYSGGTEAFF
TRBJ1-1 | 15 | TRBD1 | NA | TRBV24-1 | TGTGCCACCAGTGAAGCGGGACAGGGGAACACTGAAGCTTTCTTT | CATSEAGQGNTEAFF
TRBJ2-3 | 15 | TRBD2 | few | TRBV7-2 | TGTGCCAGCAGCTTAGGCGGGGGGGCATTCGATACGCAGTATTTT | CASSLGGGAFDTQYF
TRBJ1-2 | 13 | NA | few | TRBV11-1 | TGTGCCAGCAGCTTCGGTCCTGACAATGGCTACACCTTC | CASSFGPDNGYTF
TRBJ1-1 | 15 | NA | NA | TRBV20-1 | TGCAGTGCTAGAGAATTTGTGGGAATGAACACTGAAGCTTTCTTT | CSAREFVGMNTEAFF
TRBJ1-1 | 13 | NA | NA | TRBV6-5 | TGTGCCAGCAGGTACAGGGAAGACACTGAAGCTTTCTTT | CASRYREDTEAFF
TRBJ1-1 | 14 | NA | NA | TRBV6-6 | TGTGCCAGCAGTGACAGAGGGCCTGACACTGAAGCTTTCTTT | CASSDRGPDTEAFF
TRBJ2-7 | 15 | TRBD1 | few | TRBV4-3 | TGCGCCAGCAGCCATAACAGGGGGCTAGACTTCGAGCAGTACTTC | CASSHNRGLDFEQYF
TRBJ2-1 | 16 | NA | few | TRBV5-1 | TGCGCCAGCAGCTTGGTACCGGGGGGCTACGACAATGAGCAGTTCTTC | CASSLVPGGYDNEQFF
TRBJ2-7 | 14 | TRBD2 | few | TRBV2 | TGTGCCAGCAGTGTACTAGCGGGGGGGGACGAGCAGTACTTC | CASSVLAGGDEQYF
TRBJ2-7 | 16 | TRBD2 | NA | TRBV4-3 | TGCGCCAGCAGCCAAGAGACTAGCGGGTATACCTACGAGCAGTACTTC | CASSQETSGYTYEQYF
TRBJ2-4 | 15 | TRBD2 | NA | TRBV5-1 | TGCGCCAGCAGCTCCGGACTAGCGGGGAAAAACATTCAGTACTTC | CASSSGLAGKNIQYF
TRBJ2-1 | 15 | NA | few | TRBV4-3 | TGCGCCAGCAGCCGAGAGACCGACTCCTACAATGAGCAGTTCTTC | CASSRETDSYNEQFF
TRBJ2-7 | 13 | TRBD1 | NA | TRBV29-1 | TGCAGCGTTCCCGGGACAGGGTACTACGAGCAGTACTTC | CSVPGTGYYEQYF
TRBJ2-5 | 15 | TRBD1 | many | TRBV7-9 | TGTGCCAGCAGCCGCGGACAGGGGGGAGGAGAGACCCAGTACTTC | CASSRGQGGGETQYF
TRBJ1-4 | 13 | TRBD1 | NA | TRBV29-1 | TGCAGCGTTGGGGACAGGTCGAATGAAAAACTGTTTTTT | CSVGDRSNEKLFF
TRBJ2-1 | 16 | NA | few | TRBV29-1 | TGCAGCGTTGAAACGAGCGGAGCCCCTCGGTACAATGAGCAGTTCTTC | CSVETSGAPRYNEQFF
TRBJ1-2 | 13 | TRBD1 | NA | TRBV6-2/TRBV6-3 | TGTGCCAGCACCTGGGACAGGAACTATGGCTACACCTTC | CASTWDRNYGYTF
TRBJ1-5 | 14 | TRBD1 | few | TRBV20-1 | TGCAGTGCACGGGACAGGGGATTCGGGCAGCCCCAGCATTTT | CSARDRGFGQPQHF
TRBJ2-3 | 16 | TRBD2 | NA | TRBV24-1 | TGCGCCACCAGTGAAGTCACTAGCGGGAGGGCAGATACGCAGTATTTT | CATSEVTSGRADTQYF
TRBJ2-3 | 14 | NA | few | TRBV9 | TGTGCCAGCAGCGGGTGGAGGGGGGCAGATACGCAGTATTTT | CASSGWRGADTQYF
TRBJ1-6 | 14 | NA | few | TRBV9 | TGTGCCAGCAGCGTAGCCCAGGGGAATTCACCCCTCCACTTT | CASSVAQGNSPLHF
TRBJ2-1 | 19 | TRBD2 | NA | TRBV4-2 | TGTGCCAGCAGCCAAGATAGACTAGCGGGCACAAAACCCTACAATGAGCAGTTCTTC | CASSQDRLAGTKPYNEQFF
TRBJ1-5 | 17 | NA | few | TRBV21-1 | TGTGCCAGCAGCAAATACACGGACAGGAGAAGCAATCAGCCCCAGCATTTT | CASSKYTDRRSNQPQHF
TRBJ1-5 | 14 | TRBD1 | few | TRBV20-1 | TGCAGTGCTAGCCCCAGGGGGTTTGGTCAGCCCCAGCATTTT | CSASPRGFGQPQHF
TRBJ2-5 | 12 | NA | many | TRBV10-3 | TGTGCCATCAGCACGGATCAAGAGACCCAGTACTTC | CAISTDQETQYF
TRBJ2-1 | 17 | NA | NA | TRBV11-2 | TGTGCCAGCAGCTCGATACTCTCTCAATCGAAACGGGAGACCCAGTTCTTC | CASSSILSQSKRETQFF
TRBJ1-1 | 15 | NA | few | TRBV9 | TGTGCCAGCAGCGTAGTCTACCGCGGCCAAGGTGGAGCTTTCTTT | CASSVVYRGQGGAFF
TRBJ2-2 | 12 | NA | few | TRBV4-2 | TGTGCCAGCAGCCAAGAAGCCGGGGAGCTGTTTTTT | CASSQEAGELFF
TRBJ2-1 | 15 | TRBD1 | NA | TRBV7-8 | TGTGCCAGCAGCTTATCGGGGACAGTCACAAGGGGGCAGTTCTTC | CASSLSGTVTRGQFF
TRBJ1-5 | 13 | NA | few | TRBV6-5 | TGTGCCAGCCGGGTAGGACGAAATCAGCCCCAGCATTTT | CASRVGRNQPQHF
TRBJ2-5 | 13 | NA | NA | TRBV24-1 | TGTGCCACCAGTGAGCCCGGAAAAGAGACCCAGTACTTC | CATSEPGKETQYF
TRBJ2-1 | 15 | NA | few | TRBV7-2 | TGTGCCAGCACACTACGTAGGAGCTCCTACAATGAGCAGTTCTTC | CASTLRRSSYNEQFF
TRBJ2-3 | 16 | TRBD2 | NA | TRBV7-9 | TGTGCCAGCAGTTCACCGGGCGGGGGGACCCGAGATACGCAGTATTTT | CASSSPGGGTRDTQYF
TRBJ2-7 | 16 | NA | NA | TRBV25-1 | TGTGCCAGCAGTGATATAGCGGAAAGCTCCTACAATAAGCAGTACTTC | CASSDIAESSYNKQYF
TRBJ2-5 | 14 | TRBD2 | NA | TRBV6-6 | TGTGCCACCGGGGGGGAGACCGCCTACAATGAGCAGTACTTC | CATGGETAYNEQYF
TRBJ1-2 | 15 | NA | NA | TRBV11-2 | TGTGCCAGCAGCTTAGAGACCGTTTCGGACTATGGCTACACCTTC | CASSLETVSDYGYTF